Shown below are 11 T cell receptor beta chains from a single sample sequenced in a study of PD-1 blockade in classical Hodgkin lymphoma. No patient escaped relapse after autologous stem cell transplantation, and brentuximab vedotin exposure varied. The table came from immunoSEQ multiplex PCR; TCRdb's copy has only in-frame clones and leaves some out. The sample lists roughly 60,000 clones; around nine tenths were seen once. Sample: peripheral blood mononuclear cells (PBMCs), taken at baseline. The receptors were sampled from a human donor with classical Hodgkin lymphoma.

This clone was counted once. The CDR3 sequence is CASSVTGVQETQYF. The CDR3 DNA is TGTGCCAGCAGTGTTACAGGGGTCCAAGAGACCCAGTACTTC. This chain links TRBV6-5 with TRBJ2-5; 7 bases fit TRBD1. The CDR3 has 14 amino acids. Trimming removed 5 bases from V and 1 base from J; junction bases left unmatched: 4. Germline assignment: CDR1 MNHEY and CDR2 SVGAGI.

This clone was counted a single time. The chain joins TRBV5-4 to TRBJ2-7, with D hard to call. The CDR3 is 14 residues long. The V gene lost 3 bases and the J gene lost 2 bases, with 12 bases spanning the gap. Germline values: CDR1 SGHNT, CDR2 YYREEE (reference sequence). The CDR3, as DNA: TGTGCCAGCAGCTCCCCTGATCGGCCCTACGAGCAGTACTTC. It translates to CASSSPDRPYEQYF. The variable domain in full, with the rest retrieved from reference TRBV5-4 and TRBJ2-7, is ETGVTQSPTHLIKTRGQQVTLRCSSQSGHNTVSWYQQALGQGPQFIFQYYREEENGRGNFPPRFSGLQFPNYSSELNVNALELDDSALYLCASSSPDRPYEQYFGPGTRLTVT.

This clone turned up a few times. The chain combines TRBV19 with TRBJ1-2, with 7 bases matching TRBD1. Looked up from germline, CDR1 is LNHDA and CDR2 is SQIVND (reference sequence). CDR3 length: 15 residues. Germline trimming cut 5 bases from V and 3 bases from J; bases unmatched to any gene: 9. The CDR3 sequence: CASSPWTGLDYGYTF. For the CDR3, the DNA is TGTGCCAGTAGTCCTTGGACAGGACTAGACTATGGCTACACCTTC.

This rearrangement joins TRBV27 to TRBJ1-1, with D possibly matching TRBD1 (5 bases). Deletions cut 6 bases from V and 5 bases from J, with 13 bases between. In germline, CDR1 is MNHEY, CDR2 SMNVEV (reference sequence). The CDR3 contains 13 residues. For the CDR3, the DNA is TGTGCCAGCAGGTCGGGGCCGGGTACTGAAGCTTTCTTT. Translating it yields CASRSGPGTEAFF.

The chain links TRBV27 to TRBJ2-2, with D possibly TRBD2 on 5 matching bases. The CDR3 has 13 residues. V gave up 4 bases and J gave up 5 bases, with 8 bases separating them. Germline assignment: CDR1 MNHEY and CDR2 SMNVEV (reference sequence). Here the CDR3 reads CASSSRGTGELFF. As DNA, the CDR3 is TGTGCCAGCAGTTCCCGGGGAACCGGGGAGCTGTTTTTT.

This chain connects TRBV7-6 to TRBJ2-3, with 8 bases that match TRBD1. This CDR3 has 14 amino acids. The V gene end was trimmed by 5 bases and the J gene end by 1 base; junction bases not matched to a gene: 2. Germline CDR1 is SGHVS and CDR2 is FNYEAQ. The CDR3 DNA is TGTGCCAGCAGCCGGGGACAGGGCACAGATACGCAGTATTTT. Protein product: CASSRGQGTDTQYF.

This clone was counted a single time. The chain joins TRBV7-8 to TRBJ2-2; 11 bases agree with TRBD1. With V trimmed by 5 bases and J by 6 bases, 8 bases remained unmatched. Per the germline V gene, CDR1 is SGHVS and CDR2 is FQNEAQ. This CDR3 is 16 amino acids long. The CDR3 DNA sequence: TGTGCCAGCAGCCTTGGACAGGGGGCCTTCGCCGGGGAGCTGTTTTTT. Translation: CASSLGQGAFAGELFF.

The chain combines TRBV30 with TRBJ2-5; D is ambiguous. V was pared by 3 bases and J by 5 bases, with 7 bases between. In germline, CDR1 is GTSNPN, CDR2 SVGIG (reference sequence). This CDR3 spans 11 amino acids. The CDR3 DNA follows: TGTGCCTGGAGAATTTGGGAGACCCAGTACTTC. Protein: CAWRIWETQYF.

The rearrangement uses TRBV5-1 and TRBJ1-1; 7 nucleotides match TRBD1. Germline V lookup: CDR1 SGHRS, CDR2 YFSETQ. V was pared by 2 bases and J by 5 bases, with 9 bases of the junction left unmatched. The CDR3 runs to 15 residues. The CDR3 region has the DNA TGCGCCAGCAGCTTAGATACAGGGGTTTGGACTGAAGCTTTCTTT. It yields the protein CASSLDTGVWTEAFF.

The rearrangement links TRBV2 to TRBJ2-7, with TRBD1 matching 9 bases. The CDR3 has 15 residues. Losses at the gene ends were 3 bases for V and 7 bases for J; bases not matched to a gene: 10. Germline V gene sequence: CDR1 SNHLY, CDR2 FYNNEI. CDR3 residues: CASSESWTGVSEQYF. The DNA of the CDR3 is TGTGCCAGCAGTGAGTCATGGACAGGGGTGAGTGAGCAGTACTTC. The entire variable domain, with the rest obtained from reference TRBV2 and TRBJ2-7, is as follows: EPEVTQTPSHQVTQMGQEVILRCVPISNHLYFYWYRQILGQKVEFLVSFYNNEISEKSEIFDDQFSVERPDGSNFTLKIRSTKLEDSAMYFCASSESWTGVSEQYFGPGTRLTVT.

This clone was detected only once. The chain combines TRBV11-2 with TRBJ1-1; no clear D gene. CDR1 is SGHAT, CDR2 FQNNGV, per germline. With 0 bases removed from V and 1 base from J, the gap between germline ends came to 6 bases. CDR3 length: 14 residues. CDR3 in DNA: TGTGCCAGCAGCTTAGAGCCCCAGAACACTGAAGCTTTCTTT. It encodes CASSLEPQNTEAFF. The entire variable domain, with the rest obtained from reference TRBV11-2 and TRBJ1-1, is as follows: EAGVAQSPRYKIIEKRQSVAFWCNPISGHATLYWYQQILGQGPKLLIQFQNNGVVDDSQLPKDRFSAERLKGVDSTLKIQPAKLEDSAVYLCASSLEPQNTEAFFGQGTRLTVV.